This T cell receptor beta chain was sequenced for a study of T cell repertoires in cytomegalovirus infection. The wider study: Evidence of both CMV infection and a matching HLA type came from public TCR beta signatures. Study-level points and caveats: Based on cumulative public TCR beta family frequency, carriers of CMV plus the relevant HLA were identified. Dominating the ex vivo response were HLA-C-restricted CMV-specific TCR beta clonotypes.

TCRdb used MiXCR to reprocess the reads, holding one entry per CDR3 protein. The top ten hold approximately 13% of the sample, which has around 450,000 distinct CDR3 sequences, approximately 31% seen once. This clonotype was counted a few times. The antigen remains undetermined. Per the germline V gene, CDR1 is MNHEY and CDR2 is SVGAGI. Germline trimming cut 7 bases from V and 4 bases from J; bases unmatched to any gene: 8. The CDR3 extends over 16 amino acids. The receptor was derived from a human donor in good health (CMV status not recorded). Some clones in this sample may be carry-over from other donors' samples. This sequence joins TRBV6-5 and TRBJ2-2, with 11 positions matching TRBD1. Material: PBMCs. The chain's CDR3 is CASNPRGQGGTGELFF. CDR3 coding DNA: TGTGCCAGCAACCCAAGGGGACAGGGGGGCACCGGGGAGCTGTTTTTT.